This T cell receptor (beta chain) was observed in a study of blood T cell repertoires in COVID-19. About the research overall: Whether acute or convalescent, the COVID-19 samples came from the United States, Italy and Spain. T cells, B-cell-depleted T cells, or PBMCs provided the cDNA or gDNA that served as material.

This clone was seen more than once but under ten times. Methods used by the authors: Reference gene primers were amplified, and this amplification served to estimate nucleated cell counts. The protocol was immunoSEQ multiplex PCR, while the TCRdb copy is restricted to in-frame clones and leaves out a portion. The DNA gave D and trimming, while V, J and clone size come from that table. The data hold 130,000 to 150,000 clones, with approximately 80% observed a single time. The CDR3 is 17 residues long. V lost 0 bases and J lost 2; bases outside the gene matches: 8. Germline CDR1 MNHEY, CDR2 SVGEGT. The chain carries TRBV6-2 or TRBV6-3 and TRBJ1-1; 8 bases map to TRBD1. The sequenced material came from peripheral blood. This clonotype was obtained from a human donor in a cohort sampled during active COVID-19. This CDR3 reads CASSYSNRGGTNTEAFF. The CDR3 DNA follows: TGTGCCAGCAGTTACTCCAACAGGGGGGGGACAAACACTGAAGCTTTCTTT.